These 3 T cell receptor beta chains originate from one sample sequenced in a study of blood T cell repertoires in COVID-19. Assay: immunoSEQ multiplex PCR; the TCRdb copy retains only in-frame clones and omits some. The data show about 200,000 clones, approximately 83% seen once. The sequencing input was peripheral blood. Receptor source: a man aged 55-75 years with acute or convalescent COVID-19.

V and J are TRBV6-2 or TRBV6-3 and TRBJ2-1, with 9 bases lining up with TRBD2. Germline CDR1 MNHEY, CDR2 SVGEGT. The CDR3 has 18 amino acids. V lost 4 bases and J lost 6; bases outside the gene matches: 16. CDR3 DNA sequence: TGTGCCAGCAGTTCTTTAGCGGGAGTGGCCTCGTGGGGCAATGAGCAGTTCTTC. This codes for CASSSLAGVASWGNEQFF.

The DNA of the CDR3 is TGTGCCAGTAGTATAGATCTTGGGACAGAAGCTTTCTTT. Translation: CASSIDLGTEAFF. The chain combines TRBV19 with TRBJ1-1, with D possibly being TRBD1 (6 bases). The CDR3 length is 13 residues. Trimming removed 0 bases from V and 8 bases from J, with 10 bases in between. Germline V gene lookup returns CDR1 LNHDA and CDR2 SQIVND (reference sequence).

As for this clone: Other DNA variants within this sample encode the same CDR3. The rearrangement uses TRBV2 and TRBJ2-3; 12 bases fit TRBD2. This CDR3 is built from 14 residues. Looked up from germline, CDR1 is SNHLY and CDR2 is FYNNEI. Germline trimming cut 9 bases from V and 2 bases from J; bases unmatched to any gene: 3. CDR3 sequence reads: CASRLAGATDTQYF. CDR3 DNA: TGTGCCAGTCGACTAGCGGGAGCCACAGATACGCAGTATTTT.